The source of this T cell receptor beta chain is a study of a mutant IDH1 vaccine in newly diagnosed glioma. The wider study: Treated patients, 62.5% male and around 40% female, averaged approximately 40 years of age.

This clone was observed a single time. Its specificity is unknown. The CDR3 has 12 amino acids. CDR1 is SNHLY, CDR2 FYNNEI, per germline. The V and J ends lost 1 base and 5 bases respectively, with 5 bases between them. Documented time point: baseline, week 1 (first vaccination visit). Treatment meaning: pre-vaccination baseline after standard-of-care therapy. Study results and caveats: Top-clonotype changes in peripheral T cells seemed unrelated to pseudoprogression.

Only in-frame clones appear in the TCRdb table, and some are missing; sequencing was by immunoSEQ multiplex PCR. The table lists around 67,000 clones, approximately 82% of them singletons. The sample in question was peripheral blood mononuclear cells (PBMCs), obtained from a glioma patient treated with radiotherapy, temozolomide or both. The TCR was taken from a woman aged 18-29 years with glioma. Some clones in this sample may be carry-over from other donors' samples. The genes are TRBV2 and TRBJ1-2; D not certain. CDR3 loop: CASSEGGYGYTF. The CDR3 nucleotides are TGTGCCAGCAGTGAAGGCGGGTATGGCTACACCTTC. The whole variable domain, filled in from reference TRBV2 and TRBJ1-2, reads EPEVTQTPSHQVTQMGQEVILRCVPISNHLYFYWYRQILGQKVEFLVSFYNNEISEKSEIFDDQFSVERPDGSNFTLKIRSTKLEDSAMYFCASSEGGYGYTFGSGTRLTVV.